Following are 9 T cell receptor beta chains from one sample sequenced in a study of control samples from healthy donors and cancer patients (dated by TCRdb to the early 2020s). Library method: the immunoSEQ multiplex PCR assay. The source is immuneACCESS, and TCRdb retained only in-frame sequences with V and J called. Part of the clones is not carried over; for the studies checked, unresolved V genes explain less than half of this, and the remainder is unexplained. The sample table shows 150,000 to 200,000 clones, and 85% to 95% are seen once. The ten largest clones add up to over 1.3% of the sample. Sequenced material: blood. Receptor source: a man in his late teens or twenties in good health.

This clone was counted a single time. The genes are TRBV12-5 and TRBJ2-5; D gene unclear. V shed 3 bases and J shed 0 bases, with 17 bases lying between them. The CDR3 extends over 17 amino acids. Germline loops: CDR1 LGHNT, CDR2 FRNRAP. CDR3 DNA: TGTGCTAGTGGTTTATCTTTAGAGGCCCTATACCAAGAGACCCAGTACTTC. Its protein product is CASGLSLEALYQETQYF.

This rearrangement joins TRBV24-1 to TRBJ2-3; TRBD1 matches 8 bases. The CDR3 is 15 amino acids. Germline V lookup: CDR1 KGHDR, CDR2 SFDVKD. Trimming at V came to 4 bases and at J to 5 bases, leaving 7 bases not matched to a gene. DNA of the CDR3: TGTGCCACCAGTGACCCGGACAGGGAGAGAGATACGCAGTATTTT. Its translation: CATSDPDRERDTQYF.

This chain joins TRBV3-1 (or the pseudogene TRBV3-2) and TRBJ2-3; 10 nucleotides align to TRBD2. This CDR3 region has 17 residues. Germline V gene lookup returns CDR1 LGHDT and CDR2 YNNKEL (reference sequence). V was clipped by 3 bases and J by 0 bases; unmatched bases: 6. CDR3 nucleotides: TGTGCCAGCAGCCAGGGGACTAGCGTCAGAAGCACAGATACGCAGTATTTT. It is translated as CASSQGTSVRSTDTQYF.

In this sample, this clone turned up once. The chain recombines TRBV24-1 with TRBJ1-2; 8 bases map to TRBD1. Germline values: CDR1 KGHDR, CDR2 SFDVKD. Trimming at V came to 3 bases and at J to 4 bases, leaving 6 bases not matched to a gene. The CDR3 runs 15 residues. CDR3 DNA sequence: TGTGCCACCAGTGATACGACAGGGGCAACCTATGGCTACACCTTC. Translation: CATSDTTGATYGYTF.

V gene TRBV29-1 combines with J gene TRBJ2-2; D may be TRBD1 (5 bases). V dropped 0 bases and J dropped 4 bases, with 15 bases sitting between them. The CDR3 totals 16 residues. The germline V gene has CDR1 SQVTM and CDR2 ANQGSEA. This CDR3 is CSVEDTGRSGTGELFF. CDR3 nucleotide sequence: TGCAGCGTTGAAGACACAGGACGGTCGGGCACCGGGGAGCTGTTTTTT.

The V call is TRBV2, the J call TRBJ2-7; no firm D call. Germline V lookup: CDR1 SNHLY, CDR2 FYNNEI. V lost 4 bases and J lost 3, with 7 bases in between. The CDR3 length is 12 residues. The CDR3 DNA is TGTGCCAGCAGTGTGGAGAGCTACGAGCAGTACTTC. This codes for CASSVESYEQYF. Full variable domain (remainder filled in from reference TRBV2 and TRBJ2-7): EPEVTQTPSHQVTQMGQEVILRCVPISNHLYFYWYRQILGQKVEFLVSFYNNEISEKSEIFDDQFSVERPDGSNFTLKIRSTKLEDSAMYFCASSVESYEQYFGPGTRLTVT.

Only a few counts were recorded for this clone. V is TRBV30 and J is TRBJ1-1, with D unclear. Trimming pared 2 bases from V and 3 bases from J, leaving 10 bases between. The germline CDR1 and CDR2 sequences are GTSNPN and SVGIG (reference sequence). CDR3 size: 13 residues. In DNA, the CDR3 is TGTGCCTGGAGTCTAGTGGGGTACACTGAAGCTTTCTTT. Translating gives CAWSLVGYTEAFF. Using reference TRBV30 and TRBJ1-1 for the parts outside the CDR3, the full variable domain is SQTIHQWPATLVQPVGSPLSLECTVEGTSNPNLYWYRQAAGRGLQLLFYSVGIGQISSEVPQNLSASRPQDRQFILSSKKLLLSDSGFYLCAWSLVGYTEAFFGQGTRLTVV.

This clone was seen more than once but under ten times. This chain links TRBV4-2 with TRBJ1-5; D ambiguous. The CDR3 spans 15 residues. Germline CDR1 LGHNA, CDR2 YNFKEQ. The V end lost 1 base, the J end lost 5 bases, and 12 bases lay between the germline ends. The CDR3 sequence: CASSQVPSSDQPQHF. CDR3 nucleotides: TGTGCCAGCAGCCAAGTCCCTAGCTCCGATCAGCCCCAGCATTTT.

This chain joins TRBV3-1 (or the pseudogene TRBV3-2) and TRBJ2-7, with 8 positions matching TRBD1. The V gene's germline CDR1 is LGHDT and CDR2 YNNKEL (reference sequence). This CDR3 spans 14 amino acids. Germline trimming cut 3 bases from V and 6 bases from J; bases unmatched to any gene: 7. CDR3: CASSHRQGIGEQYF. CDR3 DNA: TGTGCCAGCAGCCACCGACAGGGGATCGGCGAGCAGTACTTC.